What follows describes a single T cell receptor beta chain. The record originates from a study of OX40 agonist ivuxolimab in advanced cancers. Study background: Checkpoint inhibitors had been given previously to 35% to 50% of patients.

The V end lost 4 bases, the J end lost 0 bases, and 11 bases lay between the germline ends. Per germline, CDR1 SGHRS and CDR2 YFSETQ. The CDR3 extends over 15 amino acids. Measured with immunoSEQ multiplex PCR; TCRdb has only the in-frame clones, and not every one. Of about 47,000 clones listed, around 87% are singletons. The sample here was CD4+ or CD8+ T cells sorted from blood, taken in a trial of the OX40 agonist ivuxolimab. The V call is TRBV5-1, the J call TRBJ2-1; weak D call: TRBD2 (7 bases). This clonotype was sampled from an adult with an advanced solid tumor such as melanoma, head and neck, liver or kidney cancer. The CDR3 DNA reads as TGCGCCAGCAGCGGGGGGGCCAGCTCCTACAATGAGCAGTTCTTC. It specifies CASSGGASSYNEQFF.